This T cell receptor beta chain stems from a study of blood T cell repertoires in COVID-19. Study overall: Sources were T cells, B-cell-depleted T cells, or PBMCs; the material itself was cDNA or gDNA.

This CDR3 contains 15 residues. Germline CDR1 is LNHDA and CDR2 is SQIVND (reference sequence). Trimming stripped 5 bases from V and 3 bases from J, with 16 bases between. In the source study's methods: Reference gene primers were amplified, and this amplification served to estimate nucleated cell counts. Sequencing used immunoSEQ multiplex PCR; TCRdb keeps in-frame clones, though not all of them. V and J calls and clone size come straight from that table; D and trimming were deduced from the DNA. The table has 55,000 to 80,000 clones, 65% to 85% seen once. There are a few counts of this clone. The sample taken for sequencing was peripheral blood. The chain has TRBV19 and TRBJ1-2; D remains ambiguous. The clonotype comes from a woman of 80 years or more with active or convalescent COVID-19. CDR3 region: CASSHPSRSDYGYTF. The CDR3 DNA follows: TGTGCCAGTAGTCACCCCTCCAGGTCGGACTATGGCTACACCTTC.